The 5 T cell receptor beta chains below were found in one sample sequenced in a study of early T cells in non-severe SARS-CoV-2 infection. TCRdb itself ran the 5' RACE reads through MiXCR, one entry per CDR3 protein. This sample has about 60,000 distinct CDR3 sequences, with 20% found just once. The sample in question was whole blood, obtained at baseline. The receptor set was obtained from an adult who was a healthcare worker with PCR-confirmed SARS-CoV-2 infection or an uninfected control (not recorded which).

The chain has TRBV11-2 and TRBJ1-4; D call uncertain. Germline V gene data show CDR1 as SGHAT and CDR2 as FQNNGV. The CDR3 sequence is 17 residues long. V was trimmed by 5 bases and J by 7 bases, leaving 23 bases between them. In DNA, the CDR3 is TGTGCCAGCAGCCCTCGGCCCCGGACGGTGTCCCCTGAAAAACTGTTTTTT. This encodes CASSPRPRTVSPEKLFF.

This clonotype was detected a few times. The J gene is TRBJ1-4, the V gene TRBV27, with TRBD1 matching over 9 bases. V trimming: 11 bases; J trimming: 8 bases; junction bases outside the gene matches: 9. The CDR3 is 13 amino acids. Germline-derived CDR1 and CDR2 are MNHEY and SMNVEV (reference sequence). This CDR3 is CAVLDRGGEKLFF. DNA of the CDR3: TGTGCCGTTCTGGACAGGGGTGGAGAAAAACTGTTTTTT.

The genes are TRBV20-1 and TRBJ1-2; D unresolved. Between the trimmed V and J ends, which lost 7 bases and 0 bases, there was a span of 12 bases. The CDR3 loop spans 13 amino acids. Germline lookup yields CDR1 DFQATT and CDR2 SNEGSKA (reference sequence). Here the CDR3 DNA reads TGCAGTGGTCGGCAGGAGGCTAACTATGGCTACACCTTC. Its protein is CSGRQEANYGYTF.

This clonotype was observed a handful of times. The chain joins TRBV20-1 to TRBJ2-5; perhaps TRBD2 as D (6 bases). This CDR3 is built from 14 residues. CDR1 is DFQATT and CDR2 is SNEGSKA in the germline V gene (reference sequence). Trimming shortened V by 6 bases and J by 3 bases, and 17 bases separated the two germline ends. This CDR3 is CSAPTGTWEETQYF. The CDR3 DNA sequence: TGCAGTGCCCCAACCGGGACTTGGGAAGAGACCCAGTACTTC.

The chain links TRBV6-6 to TRBJ2-3; D remains ambiguous. This CDR3 region has 15 residues. Trimming took off 5 bases at V and 2 bases at J, with 14 bases between the two ends. From germline, CDR1 is MNHNY and CDR2 SVGAGI (reference sequence). The chain's CDR3 is CASSPRMATTDTQYF. CDR3 nucleotide sequence: TGTGCCAGCAGTCCCCGAATGGCTACCACAGATACGCAGTATTTT.